The source of this TCR beta chain is a study of OX40 agonist ivuxolimab in advanced cancers. Study-wide context: Patients received ivuxolimab, an intravenous treatment, every 2 weeks at 0.01 to 10 mg/kg.

Study findings and constraints: On average, CD8+ T cells showed a greater number of expanded clones than CD4+. In the expanded peripheral T cells, antigen specificity was never determined. At 0.1 to 3.0 mg/kg, clonal expansion of CD4+ and CD8+ blood T cells had occurred by week 6.

Assay used: immunoSEQ multiplex PCR; TCRdb lists only in-frame clones, some missing. Among roughly 100,000 clones listed, 70% to 90% were seen once. Comments on this clone: Its target is unknown.

The CDR3 length is 16 residues. Deletions cut 5 bases from V and 3 bases from J, with 17 bases between. CDR1 is LGHNA and CDR2 is YNFKEQ in the germline V gene. The material was CD4+ or CD8+ T cells sorted from blood, obtained in a trial of the OX40 agonist ivuxolimab. The chain carries TRBV4-2 and TRBJ2-1, with D possibly matching TRBD2 (6 bases). The sequence was collected from an adult with an advanced solid tumor such as melanoma, head and neck, liver or kidney cancer. The CDR3 bases are TGTGCCAGCAGCGGCGGGACTCTCTCTGGCTACAATGAGCAGTTCTTC. Amino acid sequence: CASSGGTLSGYNEQFF.